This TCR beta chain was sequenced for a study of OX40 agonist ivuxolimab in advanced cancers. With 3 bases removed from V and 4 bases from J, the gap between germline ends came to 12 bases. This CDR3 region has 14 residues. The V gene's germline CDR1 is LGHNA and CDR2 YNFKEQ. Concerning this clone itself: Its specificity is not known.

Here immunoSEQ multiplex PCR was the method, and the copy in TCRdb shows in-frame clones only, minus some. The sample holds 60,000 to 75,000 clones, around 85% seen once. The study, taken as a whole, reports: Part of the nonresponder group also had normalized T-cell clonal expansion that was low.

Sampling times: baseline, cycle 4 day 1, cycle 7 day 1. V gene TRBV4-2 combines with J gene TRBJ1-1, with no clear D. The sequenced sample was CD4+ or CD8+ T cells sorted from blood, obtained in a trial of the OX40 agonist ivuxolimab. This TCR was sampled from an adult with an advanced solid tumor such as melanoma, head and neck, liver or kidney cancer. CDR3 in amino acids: CASSQPLGGTEAFF. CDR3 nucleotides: TGTGCCAGCAGCCAGCCATTAGGAGGCACTGAAGCTTTCTTT.